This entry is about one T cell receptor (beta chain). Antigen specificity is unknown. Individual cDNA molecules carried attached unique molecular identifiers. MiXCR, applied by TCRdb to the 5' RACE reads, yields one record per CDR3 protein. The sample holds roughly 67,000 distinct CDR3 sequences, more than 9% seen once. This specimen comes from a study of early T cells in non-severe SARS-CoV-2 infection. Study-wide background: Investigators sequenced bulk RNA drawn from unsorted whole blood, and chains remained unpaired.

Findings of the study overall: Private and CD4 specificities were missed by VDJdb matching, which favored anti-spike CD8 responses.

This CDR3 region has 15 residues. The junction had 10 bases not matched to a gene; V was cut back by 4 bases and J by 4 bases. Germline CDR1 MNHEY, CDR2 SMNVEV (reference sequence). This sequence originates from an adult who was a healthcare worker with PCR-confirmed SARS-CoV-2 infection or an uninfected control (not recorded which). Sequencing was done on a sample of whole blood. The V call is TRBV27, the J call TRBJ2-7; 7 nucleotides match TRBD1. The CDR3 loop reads CASSSTGALAYEQYF. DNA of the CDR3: TGTGCCAGCAGTTCCACAGGGGCCCTGGCGTACGAGCAGTACTTC.